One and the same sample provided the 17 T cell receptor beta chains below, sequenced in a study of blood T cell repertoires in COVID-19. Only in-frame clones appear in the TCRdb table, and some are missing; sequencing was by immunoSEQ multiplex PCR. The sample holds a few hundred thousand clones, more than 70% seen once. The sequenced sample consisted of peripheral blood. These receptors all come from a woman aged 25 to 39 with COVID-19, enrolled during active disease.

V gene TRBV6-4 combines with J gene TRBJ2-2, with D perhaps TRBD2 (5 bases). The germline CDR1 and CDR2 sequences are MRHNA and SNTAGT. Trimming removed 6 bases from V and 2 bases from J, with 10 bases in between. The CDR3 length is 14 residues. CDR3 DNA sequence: TGTGCCAGCAGCCCCGGGGTTAACACCGGGGAGCTGTTTTTT. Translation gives CASSPGVNTGELFF.

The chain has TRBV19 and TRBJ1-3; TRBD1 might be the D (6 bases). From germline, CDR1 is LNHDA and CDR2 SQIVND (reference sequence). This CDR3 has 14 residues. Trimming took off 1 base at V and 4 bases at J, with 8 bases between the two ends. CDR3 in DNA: TGTGCCAGTAGTATAGGGGACACCGGAAACACCATATATTTT. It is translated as CASSIGDTGNTIYF.

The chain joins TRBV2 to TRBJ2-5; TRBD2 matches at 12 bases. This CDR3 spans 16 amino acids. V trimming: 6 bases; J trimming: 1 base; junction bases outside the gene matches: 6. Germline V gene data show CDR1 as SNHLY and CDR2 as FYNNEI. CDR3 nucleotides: TGTGCCAGCAGGGGAGGACTAGCGGGACCCCAAGAGACCCAGTACTTC. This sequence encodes CASRGGLAGPQETQYF.

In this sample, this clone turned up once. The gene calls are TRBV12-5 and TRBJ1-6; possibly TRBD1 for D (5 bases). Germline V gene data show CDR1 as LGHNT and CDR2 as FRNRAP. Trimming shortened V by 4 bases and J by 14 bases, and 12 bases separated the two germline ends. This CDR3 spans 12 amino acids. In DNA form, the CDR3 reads TGTGCTAGTGGTTCCGAAGGGGCGACCCTCCACTTT. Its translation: CASGSEGATLHF. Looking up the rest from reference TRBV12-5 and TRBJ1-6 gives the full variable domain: DARVTQTPRHKVTEMGQEVTMRCQPILGHNTVFWYRQTMMQGLELLAYFRNRAPLDDSGMPKDRFSAEMPDATLATLKIQPSEPRDSAVYFCASGSEGATLHFGNGTRLTVT.

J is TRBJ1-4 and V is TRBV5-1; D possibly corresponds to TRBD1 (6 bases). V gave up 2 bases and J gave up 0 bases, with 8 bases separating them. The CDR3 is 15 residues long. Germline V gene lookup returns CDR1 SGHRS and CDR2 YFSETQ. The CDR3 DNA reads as TGCGCCAGCAGCTTTACAGGGACAACTAATGAAAAACTGTTTTTT. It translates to CASSFTGTTNEKLFF.

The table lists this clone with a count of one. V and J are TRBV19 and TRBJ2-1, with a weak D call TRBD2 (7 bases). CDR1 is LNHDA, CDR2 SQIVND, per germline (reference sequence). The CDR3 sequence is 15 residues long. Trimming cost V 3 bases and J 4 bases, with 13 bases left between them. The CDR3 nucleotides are TGTGCCAGTAGTATCCCCGGGGGGCCGTACAATGAGCAGTTCTTC. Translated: CASSIPGGPYNEQFF.

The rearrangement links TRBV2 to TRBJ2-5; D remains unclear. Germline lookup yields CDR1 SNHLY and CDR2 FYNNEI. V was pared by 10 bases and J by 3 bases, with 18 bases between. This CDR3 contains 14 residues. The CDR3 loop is CAIIQPGLKETQYF. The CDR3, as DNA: TGTGCCATCATTCAACCTGGCTTGAAAGAGACCCAGTACTTC.

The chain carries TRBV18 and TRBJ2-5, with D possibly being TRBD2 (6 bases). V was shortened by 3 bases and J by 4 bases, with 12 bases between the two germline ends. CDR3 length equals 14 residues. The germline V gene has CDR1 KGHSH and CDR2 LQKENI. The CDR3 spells CASSPTRSAETQYF. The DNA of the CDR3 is TGTGCCAGCTCACCGACTAGGTCGGCAGAGACCCAGTACTTC.

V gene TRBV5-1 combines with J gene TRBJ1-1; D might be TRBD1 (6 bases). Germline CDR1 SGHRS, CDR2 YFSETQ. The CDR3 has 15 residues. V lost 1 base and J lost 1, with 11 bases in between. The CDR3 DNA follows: TGCGCCAGCAGCTTGATGACAGGTGAGAACACTGAAGCTTTCTTT. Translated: CASSLMTGENTEAFF. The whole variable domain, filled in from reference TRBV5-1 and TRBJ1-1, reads KAGVTQTPRYLIKTRGQQVTLSCSPISGHRSVSWYQQTPGQGLQFLFEYFSETQRNKGNFPGRFSGRQFSNSRSEMNVSTLELGDSALYLCASSLMTGENTEAFFGQGTRLTVV.

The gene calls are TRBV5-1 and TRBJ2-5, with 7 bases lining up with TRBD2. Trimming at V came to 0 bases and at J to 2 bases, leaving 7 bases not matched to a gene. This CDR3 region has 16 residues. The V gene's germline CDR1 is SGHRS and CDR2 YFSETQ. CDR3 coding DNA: TGCGCCAGCAGCTTGGGGGAAGGAGCGGGGCAAGAGACCCAGTACTTC. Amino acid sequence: CASSLGEGAGQETQYF.

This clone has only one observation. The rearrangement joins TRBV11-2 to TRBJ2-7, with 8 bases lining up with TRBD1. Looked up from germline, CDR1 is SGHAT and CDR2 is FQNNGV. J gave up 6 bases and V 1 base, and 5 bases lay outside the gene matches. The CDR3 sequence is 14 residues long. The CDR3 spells CASSLGFRGREQYV. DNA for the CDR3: TGTGCCAGCAGCTTAGGGTTCAGGGGGCGCGAGCAGTACGTC.

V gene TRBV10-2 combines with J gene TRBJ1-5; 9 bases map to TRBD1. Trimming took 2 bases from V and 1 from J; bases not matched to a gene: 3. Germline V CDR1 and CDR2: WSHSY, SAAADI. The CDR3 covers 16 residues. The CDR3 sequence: CASSEPGQGSNQPQHF. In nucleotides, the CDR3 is TGCGCCAGCAGTGAGCCGGGACAGGGAAGCAATCAGCCCCAGCATTTT.

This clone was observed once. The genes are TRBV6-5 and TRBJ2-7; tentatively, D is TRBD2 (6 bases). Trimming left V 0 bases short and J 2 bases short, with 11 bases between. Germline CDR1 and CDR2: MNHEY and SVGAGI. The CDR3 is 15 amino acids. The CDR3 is CASSYSGDLAYEQYF. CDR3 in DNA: TGTGCCAGCAGTTACTCAGGGGACTTAGCCTACGAGCAGTACTTC.

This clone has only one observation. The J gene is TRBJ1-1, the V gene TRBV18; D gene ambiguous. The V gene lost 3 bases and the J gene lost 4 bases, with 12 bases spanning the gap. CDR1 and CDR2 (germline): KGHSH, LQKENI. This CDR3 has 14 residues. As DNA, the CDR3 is TGTGCCAGCTCACCCGCACGTAGCGGCACTGAAGCTTTCTTT. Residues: CASSPARSGTEAFF.

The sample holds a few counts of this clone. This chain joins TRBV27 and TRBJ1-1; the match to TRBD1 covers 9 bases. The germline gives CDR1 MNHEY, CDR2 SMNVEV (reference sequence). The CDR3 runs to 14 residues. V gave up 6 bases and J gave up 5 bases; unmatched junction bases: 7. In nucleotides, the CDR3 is TGTGCCAGCAGCCGAACAGGGGGCCGGACTGAAGCTTTCTTT. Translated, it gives CASSRTGGRTEAFF.

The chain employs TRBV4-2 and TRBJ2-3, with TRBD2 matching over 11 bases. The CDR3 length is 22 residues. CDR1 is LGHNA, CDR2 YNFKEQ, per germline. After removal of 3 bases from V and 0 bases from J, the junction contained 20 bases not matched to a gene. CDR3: CASSHPGPSGGTPDSSTDTQYF. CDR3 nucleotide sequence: TGTGCCAGCAGCCACCCAGGCCCTAGCGGGGGGACACCAGACTCTAGCACAGATACGCAGTATTTT.

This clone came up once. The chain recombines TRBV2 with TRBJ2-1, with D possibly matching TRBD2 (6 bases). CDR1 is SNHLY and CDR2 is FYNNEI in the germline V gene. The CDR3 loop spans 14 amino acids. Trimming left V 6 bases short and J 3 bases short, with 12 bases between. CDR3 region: CASRGVAVYNEQFF. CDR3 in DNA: TGTGCCAGCAGAGGGGTAGCGGTCTACAATGAGCAGTTCTTC.